A selection of T cell receptor beta chains follows, all from one sample in a study of neurological immune-mediated disorders. Via MiXCR, TCRdb re-called the 5' RACE reads, giving one row per CDR3 protein. The sample has about 59,000 distinct CDR3 sequences, around 24% seen once. The sequencing sample was made of PBMCs. All receptors derive from a man between 60 and 75 years old with HTLV-1-associated myelopathy (HAM/TSP). The CDR3 runs from the conserved cysteine through the conserved F or W.

V	CDR3
TRBV5-1	CASRETGVNTGELFF
TRBV20-1	CSASLGGLYTEAFF
TRBV20-1	CSAYRDPGSETQYF
TRBV20-1	CSARDFGLSGISTDTQYF
TRBV3-1	CASSLGTGGREQYF
TRBV3-1	CASSLTGRETQYF
TRBV11-2	CASSLMTGPYEQYF
TRBV5-1	CASRAPASNEQFF
TRBV12-3/TRBV12-4	CASSPREDSYEQYF
TRBV20-1	CSAIPDFNSPLHF
TRBV29-1	CSVEGVGQGTDTQYF
TRBV5-1	CASSLGAGAGSPQHF
TRBV4-1	CASSQVGLAGAGEQFF
TRBV5-1	CASSFTGDRTDTQYF
TRBV7-9	CASSRGLAWKGNEQFF
TRBV12-3/TRBV12-4	CASSLGGVNQPQHF
TRBV5-1	CASSPTGGLEQYF
TRBV7-3	CASSLKPRDPQRGEFF
TRBV9	CASSSGQGIAEAFF
TRBV3-1	CASTGPRRSPGSYNEQFF
TRBV9	CASSVVGETGELFF
TRBV5-1	CASSLEMLGSTDTQYF
TRBV20-1	CSGTSGSSSGLANEQFF
TRBV20-1	CSARASLGQETQYF
TRBV5-6	CASSTGHLNEKLFF
TRBV12-3/TRBV12-4	CASSLGRLAGQNEQFF
TRBV7-9	CASSAGSGSSPTQYF